This is a list of T cell receptor beta chains from one sample in a study of T cells after yellow fever vaccination. TCRdb recomputed calls from the 5' RACE reads with MiXCR, one row per CDR3 protein. The profile shows some 400,000 distinct CDR3 sequences, more than 5.5% of them singletons. The sample here was PBMCs, taken 5 days after the yellow fever booster vaccination. These receptor sequences come from a man younger than 40 who received the YFV17D yellow fever vaccine. Each CDR3 is given with its conserved first and last residue. A D gene is named only where the DNA matches it firmly. Rows may omit the clone size; those that give it use once, few, many or a size class.

j_call: TRBJ2-7; v_call: TRBV5-1; clone_size: NA; d_call: NA; cdr3_nt: TGCGCCAGCAGCTTGGCCCAGTCCTACGAGCAGTACTTC; cdr3_aa: CASSLAQSYEQYF
j_call: TRBJ2-1; v_call: TRBV15; clone_size: many; d_call: TRBD1; cdr3_nt: TGTGCCACCAGCAGACGACCACCGCGGACAGGGTACAATGAGCAGTTCTTC; cdr3_aa: CATSRRPPRTGYNEQFF
j_call: TRBJ2-5; v_call: TRBV4-2; clone_size: NA; d_call: TRBD2; cdr3_nt: TGTGCCAGCAGCCAAGGTGGGACTAGCGGGGCGGAGACCCAGTACTTC; cdr3_aa: CASSQGGTSGAETQYF
j_call: TRBJ2-7; v_call: TRBV5-1; clone_size: many; d_call: NA; cdr3_nt: TGCGCCAGCAGCTTCGACCAGACCTACGAGCAGTACTTC; cdr3_aa: CASSFDQTYEQYF
j_call: TRBJ1-2; v_call: TRBV27; clone_size: few; d_call: NA; cdr3_nt: TGTGCCAGCAGTGTGGCCCGGGGCTACACAGGGCCCGGCTATGGCTACACCTTC; cdr3_aa: CASSVARGYTGPGYGYTF
j_call: TRBJ2-5; v_call: TRBV20-1; clone_size: NA; d_call: TRBD1; cdr3_nt: TGCAGTGCTATGGACAGGGGTGAGGAGACCCAGTACTTC; cdr3_aa: CSAMDRGEETQYF
j_call: TRBJ2-1; v_call: TRBV3-1; clone_size: NA; d_call: TRBD1; cdr3_nt: TGTGCCAGCAGGACCCCAGGGGGCGGGGAGCAGTTCTTC; cdr3_aa: CASRTPGGGEQFF
j_call: TRBJ2-7; v_call: TRBV20-1; clone_size: NA; d_call: TRBD2; cdr3_nt: TGCAGTGCTAGAGAACGCGGGGGGCGAGGATCCTACGAGCAGTACTTC; cdr3_aa: CSARERGGRGSYEQYF
j_call: TRBJ2-3; v_call: TRBV29-1; clone_size: few; d_call: NA; cdr3_nt: TGCAGCGTTGTAATTATCACAGATACGCAGTATTTT; cdr3_aa: CSVVIITDTQYF
j_call: TRBJ2-5; v_call: TRBV12-3/TRBV12-4; clone_size: NA; d_call: NA; cdr3_nt: TGTGCCAGCAGTCTATATAGCGGATCGTACCAGGGGACCCAGTGCTTC; cdr3_aa: CASSLYSGSYQGTQCF
j_call: TRBJ1-1; v_call: TRBV11-2; clone_size: NA; d_call: NA; cdr3_nt: TGTGCCAGCAGCTTAGATCGGAGGGAGAAGGCTTTCTTT; cdr3_aa: CASSLDRREKAFF
j_call: TRBJ1-6; v_call: TRBV5-5; clone_size: many; d_call: NA; cdr3_nt: TGTGCCAGCAGCTTGGTGGCAGGGGAAACGACACCCCTCCACTTT; cdr3_aa: CASSLVAGETTPLHF
j_call: TRBJ2-1; v_call: TRBV19; clone_size: few; d_call: TRBD2; cdr3_nt: TGTGCCAGTAGTGTGATAGCGGGAGCGGGGGAGCAGTTCTTC; cdr3_aa: CASSVIAGAGEQFF
j_call: TRBJ2-2; v_call: TRBV5-1; clone_size: few; d_call: TRBD2; cdr3_nt: TGCGCCAGCAGCTTGTCGGCTAGCGGGAGTACCGGGGAGCTGTTTTTT; cdr3_aa: CASSLSASGSTGELFF
j_call: TRBJ2-1; v_call: TRBV29-1; clone_size: NA; d_call: TRBD1; cdr3_nt: TGCAGCGTTAGGGGACAGGGGTACAATGAGCAGTTCTTC; cdr3_aa: CSVRGQGYNEQFF
j_call: TRBJ2-1; v_call: TRBV20-1; clone_size: many; d_call: TRBD2; cdr3_nt: TGCAGTGCCACTAGCGGGGATGTGAATGAGCAGTTCTTC; cdr3_aa: CSATSGDVNEQFF
j_call: TRBJ1-2; v_call: TRBV20-1; clone_size: few; d_call: NA; cdr3_nt: TGCAGTGCTAGTAACGGCGGAGCCTCCTATGGCTACACCTTC; cdr3_aa: CSASNGGASYGYTF
j_call: TRBJ2-6; v_call: TRBV5-1; clone_size: many; d_call: NA; cdr3_nt: TGCGCCAGCAGCGGAGGACAGATTGAGGCTGGGGCCAACGTCCTGACTTTC; cdr3_aa: CASSGGQIEAGANVLTF
j_call: TRBJ2-7; v_call: TRBV4-3; clone_size: NA; d_call: NA; cdr3_nt: TGCGCCAGCAGCCAAGGGAGTCGCGAGCAGTACTTC; cdr3_aa: CASSQGSREQYF
j_call: TRBJ2-1; v_call: TRBV10-3; clone_size: NA; d_call: NA; cdr3_nt: TGTGCCATCAATAGGGCCCAAAACAATGAGCAGTTCTTC; cdr3_aa: CAINRAQNNEQFF
j_call: TRBJ2-7; v_call: TRBV20-1; clone_size: few; d_call: TRBD2; cdr3_nt: TGCAGTGCTAGAGGGCTAGCGGGACCAACCTACGAGCAGTACTTC; cdr3_aa: CSARGLAGPTYEQYF
j_call: TRBJ2-3; v_call: TRBV27; clone_size: NA; d_call: NA; cdr3_nt: TGTGCCAGCAGCAGAGGAACAGGGTGGGCAGATACGCAGTATTTT; cdr3_aa: CASSRGTGWADTQYF
j_call: TRBJ1-1; v_call: TRBV20-1; clone_size: many; d_call: TRBD1; cdr3_nt: TGCAGTGCTAGAGATTTGAACAGGGGTAACACTGAAGCTTTCTTT; cdr3_aa: CSARDLNRGNTEAFF
j_call: TRBJ2-3; v_call: TRBV4-3; clone_size: NA; d_call: NA; cdr3_nt: TGCGCCAGCAGCCAAGATCTGGGGTGGTCACAGTTGGGTTTT; cdr3_aa: CASSQDLGWSQLGF
j_call: TRBJ1-3; v_call: TRBV7-2; clone_size: many; d_call: TRBD1; cdr3_nt: TGTGCCAGCAGCCTGGGACAGGGGAAAAACACCATATATTTT; cdr3_aa: CASSLGQGKNTIYF
j_call: TRBJ1-1; v_call: TRBV20-1; clone_size: NA; d_call: NA; cdr3_nt: TGCAGTGCTCCAAAGGGGGGAAACACTGAAGCTTTCTTT; cdr3_aa: CSAPKGGNTEAFF
j_call: TRBJ1-5; v_call: TRBV29-1; clone_size: NA; d_call: NA; cdr3_nt: TGCAGCGTTTTAATTAGGGTTGATCAGCCCCAGCATTTT; cdr3_aa: CSVLIRVDQPQHF
j_call: TRBJ1-5; v_call: TRBV24-1; clone_size: many; d_call: NA; cdr3_nt: TGTGCCACCAGTGACAGGGTCTCTCGTGGGCCCCAGCATTTT; cdr3_aa: CATSDRVSRGPQHF
j_call: TRBJ2-4; v_call: TRBV20-1; clone_size: few; d_call: NA; cdr3_nt: TGCAGTGCTAGCCAACTTATCGACAAAAACATTCAGTACTTC; cdr3_aa: CSASQLIDKNIQYF
j_call: TRBJ1-2; v_call: TRBV7-2; clone_size: few; d_call: TRBD1; cdr3_nt: TGTGCCAGCAGCCACGGGACAGGGTTCGGCTACACCTTC; cdr3_aa: CASSHGTGFGYTF
j_call: TRBJ2-5; v_call: TRBV7-6; clone_size: NA; d_call: NA; cdr3_nt: TGTGCCAGCAGCTTAGAACAGAATCAAGAGACCCAGTACTTC; cdr3_aa: CASSLEQNQETQYF
j_call: TRBJ2-7; v_call: TRBV5-1; clone_size: many; d_call: NA; cdr3_nt: TGCGCCAGCAGCCCCAAGTGGGTCAGAGTATACGAGCAGTACTTC; cdr3_aa: CASSPKWVRVYEQYF
j_call: TRBJ1-2; v_call: TRBV6-5; clone_size: many; d_call: TRBD1; cdr3_nt: TGTGCCAGCCGCGGACAGGGGAAAAACACCTTC; cdr3_aa: CASRGQGKNTF
j_call: TRBJ2-5; v_call: TRBV20-1; clone_size: NA; d_call: TRBD2; cdr3_nt: TGCAGTGCTCCGACTAGCGGGAGGGACCAAGAGACCCAGTACTTC; cdr3_aa: CSAPTSGRDQETQYF
j_call: TRBJ2-3; v_call: TRBV5-5; clone_size: few; d_call: TRBD2; cdr3_nt: TGTGCCAGCAGCCCTGGGGACTACTACACAGATACGCAGTATTTT; cdr3_aa: CASSPGDYYTDTQYF
j_call: TRBJ1-1; v_call: TRBV3-1; clone_size: once; d_call: NA; cdr3_nt: TGTGCCAGCAGCCAAGAAGAGGTCACTGAAGCTTTCTTT; cdr3_aa: CASSQEEVTEAFF
j_call: TRBJ2-7; v_call: TRBV10-1; clone_size: few; d_call: NA; cdr3_nt: TGCGCCAGCAGAAAGGGGAATGGATACGAGCAGTACTTC; cdr3_aa: CASRKGNGYEQYF
j_call: TRBJ2-7; v_call: TRBV5-1; clone_size: many; d_call: NA; cdr3_nt: TGCGCCAGCAGCCCGAGCGGAGGGGCGACCTACGAGCAGTACTTC; cdr3_aa: CASSPSGGATYEQYF
j_call: TRBJ2-3; v_call: TRBV20-1; clone_size: many; d_call: TRBD2; cdr3_nt: TGCAGTGCTAGGTCGGGACTAGCGGGAGATTACGGAACAGATACGCAGTATTTT; cdr3_aa: CSARSGLAGDYGTDTQYF
j_call: TRBJ2-1; v_call: TRBV5-6; clone_size: NA; d_call: NA; cdr3_nt: TGTGCCAGCAGCATTACCCGCGGGGAGCAGTTCTTC; cdr3_aa: CASSITRGEQFF
j_call: TRBJ2-5; v_call: TRBV18; clone_size: many; d_call: TRBD2; cdr3_nt: TGTGCCAGCTCACCCGCGGGAGGAGAGACCCAGTACTTC; cdr3_aa: CASSPAGGETQYF
j_call: TRBJ2-1; v_call: TRBV20-1; clone_size: many; d_call: NA; cdr3_nt: TGCAGTGCTAGAGAGGCCTCCTACAATGAGCAGTTCTTC; cdr3_aa: CSAREASYNEQFF
j_call: TRBJ2-2; v_call: TRBV20-1; clone_size: many; d_call: NA; cdr3_nt: TGCAGTGCTAGTCACCAGACCACCGGGGAGCTGTTTTTT; cdr3_aa: CSASHQTTGELFF
j_call: TRBJ2-1; v_call: TRBV29-1; clone_size: NA; d_call: NA; cdr3_nt: TGCAGCGCAGAACAGGGTTGGGGTGAGCAGTTCTTC; cdr3_aa: CSAEQGWGEQFF
j_call: TRBJ2-2; v_call: TRBV28; clone_size: many; d_call: NA; cdr3_nt: TGTGCCAGCAGCCACCCGTGGGGGGGGGCAGGCACCGGGGAGCTGTTTTTT; cdr3_aa: CASSHPWGGAGTGELFF
j_call: TRBJ2-1; v_call: TRBV9; clone_size: many; d_call: NA; cdr3_nt: TGTGCCACCAGCGGCGGTCAAAGCTCCTACAATGAGCAGTTCTTC; cdr3_aa: CATSGGQSSYNEQFF
j_call: TRBJ2-1; v_call: TRBV20-1; clone_size: few; d_call: TRBD2; cdr3_nt: TGCAGTGCCAGGGAAGCGGGAGACTACAATGAGCAGTTCTTC; cdr3_aa: CSAREAGDYNEQFF
j_call: TRBJ2-3; v_call: TRBV20-1; clone_size: NA; d_call: NA; cdr3_nt: TGCAGTGCTCATAGGGGGAGCACAGATACGCAGTATTTT; cdr3_aa: CSAHRGSTDTQYF
j_call: TRBJ2-1; v_call: TRBV20-1; clone_size: NA; d_call: TRBD2; cdr3_nt: TGCAGTGCTAGAGGTAGCGGGAGTGTTTCCTACAATGAGCAGTTCTTC; cdr3_aa: CSARGSGSVSYNEQFF
j_call: TRBJ2-1; v_call: TRBV20-1; clone_size: few; d_call: TRBD2; cdr3_nt: TGCAGTGCGTCGACTAGCGGGAGGGCCTATGAGCAGTTCTTC; cdr3_aa: CSASTSGRAYEQFF
j_call: TRBJ2-7; v_call: TRBV10-3; clone_size: few; d_call: TRBD2; cdr3_nt: TGTGCCATCAGTGAATTACTAGCGGAGGTCAAGCAGTACTTC; cdr3_aa: CAISELLAEVKQYF
j_call: TRBJ1-4; v_call: TRBV7-2; clone_size: many; d_call: TRBD1; cdr3_nt: TGTGCCAGCAGCTTACGGACAGGGTACCGAGAAAAACTGTTTTTT; cdr3_aa: CASSLRTGYREKLFF
j_call: TRBJ2-1; v_call: TRBV2; clone_size: few; d_call: TRBD2; cdr3_nt: TGTGCCAGCAGCCATAGACTAGCGGGGAGAGACAATGAGCAGTTCTTC; cdr3_aa: CASSHRLAGRDNEQFF